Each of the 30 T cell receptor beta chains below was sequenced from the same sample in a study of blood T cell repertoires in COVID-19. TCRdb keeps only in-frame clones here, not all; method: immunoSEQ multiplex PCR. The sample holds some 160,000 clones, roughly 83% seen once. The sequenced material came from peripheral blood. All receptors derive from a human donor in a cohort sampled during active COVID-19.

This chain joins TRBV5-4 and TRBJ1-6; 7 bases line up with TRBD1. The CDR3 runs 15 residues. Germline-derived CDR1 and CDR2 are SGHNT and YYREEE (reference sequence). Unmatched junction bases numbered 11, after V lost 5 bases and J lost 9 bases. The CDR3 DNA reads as TGTGCCAGCAGTGCTCGTGGGGCAGGGGGTTCACCCCTCCACTTT. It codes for CASSARGAGGSPLHF.

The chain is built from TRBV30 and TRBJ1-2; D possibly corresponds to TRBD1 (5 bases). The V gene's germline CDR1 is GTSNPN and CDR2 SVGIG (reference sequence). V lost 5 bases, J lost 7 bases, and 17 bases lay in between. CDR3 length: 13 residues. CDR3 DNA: TGTGCCTGGCCATTAGTCAGGGCAACTGGCTACACCTTC. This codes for CAWPLVRATGYTF.

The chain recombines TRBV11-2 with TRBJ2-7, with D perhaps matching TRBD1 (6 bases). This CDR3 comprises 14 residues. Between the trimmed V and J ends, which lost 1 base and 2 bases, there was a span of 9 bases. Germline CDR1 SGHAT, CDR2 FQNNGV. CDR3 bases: TGTGCCAGCAGCTTAGCCGGGACACCCTACGAGCAGTACTTC. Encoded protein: CASSLAGTPYEQYF.

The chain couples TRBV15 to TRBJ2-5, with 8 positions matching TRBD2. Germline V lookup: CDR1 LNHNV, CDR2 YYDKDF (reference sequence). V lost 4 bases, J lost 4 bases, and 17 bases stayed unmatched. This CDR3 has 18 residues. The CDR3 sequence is CATSKGGAGVGGAETQYF. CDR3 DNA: TGTGCCACCAGCAAAGGGGGAGCGGGAGTCGGGGGAGCAGAGACCCAGTACTTC.

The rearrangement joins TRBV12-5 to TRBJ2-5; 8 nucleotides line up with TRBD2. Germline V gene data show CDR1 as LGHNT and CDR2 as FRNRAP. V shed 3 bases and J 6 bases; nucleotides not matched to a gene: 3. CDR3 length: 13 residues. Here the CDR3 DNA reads TGTGCTAGTGGTTTTAGCGGGGAGCAGACCCAGTACTTC. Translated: CASGFSGEQTQYF.

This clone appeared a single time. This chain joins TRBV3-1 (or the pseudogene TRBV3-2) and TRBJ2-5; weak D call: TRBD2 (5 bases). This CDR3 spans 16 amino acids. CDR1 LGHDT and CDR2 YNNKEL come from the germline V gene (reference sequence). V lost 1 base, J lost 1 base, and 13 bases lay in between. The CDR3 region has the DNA TGTGCCAGCAGCCAAGTCCGGGGTAAGCCCCAAGAGACCCAGTACTTC. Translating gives CASSQVRGKPQETQYF.

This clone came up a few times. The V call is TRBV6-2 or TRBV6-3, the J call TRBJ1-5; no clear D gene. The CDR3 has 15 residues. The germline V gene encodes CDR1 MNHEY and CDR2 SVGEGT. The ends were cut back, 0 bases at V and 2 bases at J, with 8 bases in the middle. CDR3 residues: CASSYSPRGNQPQHF. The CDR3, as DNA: TGTGCCAGCAGTTACTCCCCGAGAGGCAATCAGCCCCAGCATTTT.

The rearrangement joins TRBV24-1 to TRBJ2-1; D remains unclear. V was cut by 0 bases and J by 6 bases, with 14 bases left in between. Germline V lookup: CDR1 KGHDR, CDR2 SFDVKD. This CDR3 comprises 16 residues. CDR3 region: CATSDLNRSPGNEQFF. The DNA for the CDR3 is TGTGCCACCAGTGATTTGAACAGAAGCCCCGGCAATGAGCAGTTCTTC.

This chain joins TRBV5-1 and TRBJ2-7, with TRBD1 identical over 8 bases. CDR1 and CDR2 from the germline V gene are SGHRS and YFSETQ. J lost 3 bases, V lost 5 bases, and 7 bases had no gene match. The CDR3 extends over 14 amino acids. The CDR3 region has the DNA TGCGCCAGCAGTTTTGGACAGGGAGGCTACGAGCAGTACTTC. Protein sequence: CASSFGQGGYEQYF.

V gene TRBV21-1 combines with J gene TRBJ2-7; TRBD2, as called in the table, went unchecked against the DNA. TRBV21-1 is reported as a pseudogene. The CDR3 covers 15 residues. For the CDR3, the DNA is TGTGCCAGCACCCAATCCTTACTGAGCTCCTACGAGCAGTACTTC. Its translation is CASTQSLLSSYEQYF.

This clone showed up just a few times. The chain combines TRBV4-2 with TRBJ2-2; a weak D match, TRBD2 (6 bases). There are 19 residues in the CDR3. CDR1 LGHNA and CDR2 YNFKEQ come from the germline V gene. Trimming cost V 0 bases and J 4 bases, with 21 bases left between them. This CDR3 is CASSQDTSGRAGSTGELFF. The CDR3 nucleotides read TGTGCCAGCAGCCAAGATACGAGTGGACGGGCGGGGAGCACCGGGGAGCTGTTTTTT.

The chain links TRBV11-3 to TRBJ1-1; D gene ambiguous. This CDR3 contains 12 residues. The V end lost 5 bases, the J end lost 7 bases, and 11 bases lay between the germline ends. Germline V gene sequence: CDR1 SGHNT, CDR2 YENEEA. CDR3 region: CASSGERDEAFF. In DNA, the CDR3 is TGTGCCAGCAGCGGGGAACGGGATGAAGCTTTCTTT.

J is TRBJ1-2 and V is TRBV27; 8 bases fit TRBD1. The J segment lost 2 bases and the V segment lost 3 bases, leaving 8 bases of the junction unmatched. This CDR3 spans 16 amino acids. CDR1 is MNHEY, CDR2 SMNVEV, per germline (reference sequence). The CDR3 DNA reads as TGTGCCAGCAGTTTCTACCGACAGGGGATGAACTATGGCTACACCTTC. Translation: CASSFYRQGMNYGYTF.

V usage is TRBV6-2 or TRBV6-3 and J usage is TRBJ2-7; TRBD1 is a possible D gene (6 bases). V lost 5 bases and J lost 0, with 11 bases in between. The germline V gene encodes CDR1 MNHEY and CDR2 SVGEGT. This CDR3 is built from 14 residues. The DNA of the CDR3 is TGTGCCAGCAGTGGGGGCAGGTACTCCTACGAGCAGTACTTC. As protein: CASSGGRYSYEQYF.

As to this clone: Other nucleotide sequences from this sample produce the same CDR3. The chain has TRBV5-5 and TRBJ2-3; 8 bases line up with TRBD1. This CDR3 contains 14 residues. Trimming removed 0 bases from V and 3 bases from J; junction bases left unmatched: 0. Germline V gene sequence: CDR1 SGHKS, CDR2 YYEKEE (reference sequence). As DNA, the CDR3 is TGTGCCAGCAGCTTGGGGACAGGGACAGATACGCAGTATTTT. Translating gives CASSLGTGTDTQYF.

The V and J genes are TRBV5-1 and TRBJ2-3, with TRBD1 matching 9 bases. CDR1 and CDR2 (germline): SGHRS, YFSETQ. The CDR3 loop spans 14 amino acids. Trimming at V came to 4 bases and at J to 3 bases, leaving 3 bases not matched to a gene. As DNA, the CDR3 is TGCGCCAGCAGCCCCGGACAGGGGACAGATACGCAGTATTTT. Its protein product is CASSPGQGTDTQYF.

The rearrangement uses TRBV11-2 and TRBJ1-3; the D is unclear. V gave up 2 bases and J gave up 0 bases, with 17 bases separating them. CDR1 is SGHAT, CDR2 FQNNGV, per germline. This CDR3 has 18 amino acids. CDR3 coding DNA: TGTGCCAGCAGCTTACTCCAGCGGGAACGTAGCTCTGGAAACACCATATATTTT. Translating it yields CASSLLQRERSSGNTIYF.

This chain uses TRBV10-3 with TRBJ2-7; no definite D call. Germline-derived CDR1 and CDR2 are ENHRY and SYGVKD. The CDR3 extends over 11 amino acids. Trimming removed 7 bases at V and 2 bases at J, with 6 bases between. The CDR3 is CAITDTYEQYF. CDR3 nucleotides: TGTGCCATCACTGATACCTACGAGCAGTACTTC.

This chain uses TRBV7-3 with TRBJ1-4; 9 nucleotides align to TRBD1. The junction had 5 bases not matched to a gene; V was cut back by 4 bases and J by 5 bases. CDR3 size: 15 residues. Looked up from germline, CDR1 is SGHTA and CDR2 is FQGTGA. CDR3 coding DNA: TGTGCCAGCAGCTCCCTTGGGACAGGGAATGAAAAACTGTTTTTT. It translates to CASSSLGTGNEKLFF.

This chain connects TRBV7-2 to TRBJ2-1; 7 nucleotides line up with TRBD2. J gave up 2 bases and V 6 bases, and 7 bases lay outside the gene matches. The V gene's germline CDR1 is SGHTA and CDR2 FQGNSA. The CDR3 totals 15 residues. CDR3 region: CASSSSRGAYNEQFF. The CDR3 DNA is TGTGCCAGCAGTTCCTCACGGGGGGCCTACAATGAGCAGTTCTTC. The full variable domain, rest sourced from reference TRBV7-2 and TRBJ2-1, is GAGVSQSPSNKVTEKGKDVELRCDPISGHTALYWYRQSLGQGLEFLIYFQGNSAPDKSGLPSDRFSAERTGGSVSTLTIQRTQQEDSAVYLCASSSSRGAYNEQFFGPGTRLTVL.

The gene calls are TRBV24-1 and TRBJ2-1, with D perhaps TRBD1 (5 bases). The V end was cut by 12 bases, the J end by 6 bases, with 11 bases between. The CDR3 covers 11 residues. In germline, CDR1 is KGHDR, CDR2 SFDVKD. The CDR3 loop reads CASTQGNEQFF. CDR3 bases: TGTGCCTCCACCCAGGGCAATGAGCAGTTCTTC.

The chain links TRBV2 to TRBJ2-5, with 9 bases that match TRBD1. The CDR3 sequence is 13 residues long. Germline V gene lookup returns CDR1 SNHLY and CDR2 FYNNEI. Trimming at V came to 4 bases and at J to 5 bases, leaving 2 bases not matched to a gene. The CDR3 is CASSGGTGETQYF. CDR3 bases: TGTGCCAGCAGTGGGGGGACAGGGGAGACCCAGTACTTC.

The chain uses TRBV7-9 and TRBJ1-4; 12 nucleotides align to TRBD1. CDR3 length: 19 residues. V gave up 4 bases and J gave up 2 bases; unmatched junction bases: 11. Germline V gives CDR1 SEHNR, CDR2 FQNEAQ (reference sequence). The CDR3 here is CASSSMGTGGSGTNEKLFF. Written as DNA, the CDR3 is TGTGCCAGCAGCTCCATGGGGACAGGGGGCTCTGGGACTAATGAAAAACTGTTTTTT.

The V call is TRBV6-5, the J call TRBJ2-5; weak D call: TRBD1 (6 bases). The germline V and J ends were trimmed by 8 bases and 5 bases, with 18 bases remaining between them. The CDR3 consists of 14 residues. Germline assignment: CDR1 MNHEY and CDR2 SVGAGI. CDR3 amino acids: CASGDQGWQETQYF. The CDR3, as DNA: TGTGCCAGCGGGGATCAGGGGTGGCAGGAGACCCAGTACTTC.

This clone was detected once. This CDR3 reads CASSLGRDRVGYGYTF. Written as DNA, the CDR3 is TGTGCCAGCAGCTTAGGTCGGGACAGGGTAGGCTATGGCTACACCTTC. This chain uses TRBV7-9 with TRBJ1-2; TRBD1 matches 9 bases. The germline V gene encodes CDR1 SEHNR and CDR2 FQNEAQ (reference sequence). This CDR3 spans 16 amino acids. The V gene end was trimmed by 1 base and the J gene end by 4 bases; junction bases not matched to a gene: 7.

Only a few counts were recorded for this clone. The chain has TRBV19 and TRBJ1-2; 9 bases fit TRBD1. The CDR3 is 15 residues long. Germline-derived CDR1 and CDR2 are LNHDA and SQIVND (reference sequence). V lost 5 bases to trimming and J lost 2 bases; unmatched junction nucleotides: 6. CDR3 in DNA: TGTGCCAGTAGTTATGCGGGACAGGGAAACTATGGCTACACCTTC. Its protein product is CASSYAGQGNYGYTF.

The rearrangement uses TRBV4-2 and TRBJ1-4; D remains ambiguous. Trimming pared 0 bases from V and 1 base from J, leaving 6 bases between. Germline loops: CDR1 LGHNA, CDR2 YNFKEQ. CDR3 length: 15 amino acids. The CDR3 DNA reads TGTGCCAGCAGCCAAGATCGGGGAACTAATGAAAAACTGTTTTTT. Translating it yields CASSQDRGTNEKLFF.

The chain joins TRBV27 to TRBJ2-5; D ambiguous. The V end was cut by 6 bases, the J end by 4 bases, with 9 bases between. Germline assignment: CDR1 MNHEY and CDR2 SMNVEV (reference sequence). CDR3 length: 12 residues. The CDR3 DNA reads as TGTGCCAGCAGCTATCGAGGAGAGACCCAGTACTTC. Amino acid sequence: CASSYRGETQYF.

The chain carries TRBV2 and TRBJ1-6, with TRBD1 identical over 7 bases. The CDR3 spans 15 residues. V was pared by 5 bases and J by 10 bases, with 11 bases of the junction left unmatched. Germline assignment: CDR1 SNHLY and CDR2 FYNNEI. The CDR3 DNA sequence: TGTGCCAGCAGTTCTACGACAGGGTCTCACTCACCCCTCCACTTT. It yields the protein CASSSTTGSHSPLHF. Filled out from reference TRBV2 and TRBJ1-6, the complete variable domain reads EPEVTQTPSHQVTQMGQEVILRCVPISNHLYFYWYRQILGQKVEFLVSFYNNEISEKSEIFDDQFSVERPDGSNFTLKIRSTKLEDSAMYFCASSSTTGSHSPLHFGNGTRLTVT.

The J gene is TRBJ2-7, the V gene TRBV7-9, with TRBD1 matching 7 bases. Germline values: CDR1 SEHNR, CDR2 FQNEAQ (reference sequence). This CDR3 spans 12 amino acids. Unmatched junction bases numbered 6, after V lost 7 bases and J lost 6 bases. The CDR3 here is CASTLGDSEQYF. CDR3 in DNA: TGTGCCAGCACCCTTGGGGACAGCGAGCAGTACTTC.